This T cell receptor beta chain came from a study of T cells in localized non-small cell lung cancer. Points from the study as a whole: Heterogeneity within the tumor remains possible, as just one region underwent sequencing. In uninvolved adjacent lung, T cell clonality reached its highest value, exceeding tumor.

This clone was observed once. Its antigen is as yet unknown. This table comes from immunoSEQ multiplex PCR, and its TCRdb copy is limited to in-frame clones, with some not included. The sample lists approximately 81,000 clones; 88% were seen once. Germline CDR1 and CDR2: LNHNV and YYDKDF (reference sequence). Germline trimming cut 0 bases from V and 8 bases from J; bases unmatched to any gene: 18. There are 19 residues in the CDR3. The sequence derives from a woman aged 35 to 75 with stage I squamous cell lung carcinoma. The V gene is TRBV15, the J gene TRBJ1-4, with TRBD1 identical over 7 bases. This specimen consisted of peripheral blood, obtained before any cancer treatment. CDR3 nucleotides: TGTGCCACCAGCAGAGATTTATCGGCAGGGGGGACGAAAGGGGAAAAACTGTTTTTT. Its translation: CATSRDLSAGGTKGEKLFF.